A single sample is the source of the 24 T cell receptor beta chains below, sequenced in a study of OX40 agonist ivuxolimab in advanced cancers. Assay: immunoSEQ multiplex PCR; the TCRdb copy retains only in-frame clones and omits some. The sample consists of some 45,000 clones, 65% to 85% of them appearing once. Source: CD4+ or CD8+ T cells sorted from blood, taken in a trial of the OX40 agonist ivuxolimab. These receptors were obtained from an adult with an advanced solid tumor such as melanoma, head and neck, liver or kidney cancer.

V usage is TRBV14 and J usage is TRBJ2-1; no clear D gene. CDR3 size: 14 residues. V was cut by 2 bases and J by 6 bases, with 11 bases left in between. Germline V gene sequence: CDR1 SGHDN, CDR2 FVKESK. CDR3 coding DNA: TGTGCCAGCAGCCAACAGATTATTCCCAATGAGCAGTTCTTC. Translated, it gives CASSQQIIPNEQFF. The full variable domain, its missing parts supplied by reference TRBV14 and TRBJ2-1, is EAGVTQFPSHSVIEKGQTVTLRCDPISGHDNLYWYRRVMGKEIKFLLHFVKESKQDESGMPNNRFLAERTGGTYSTLKVQPAELEDSGVYFCASSQQIIPNEQFFGPGTRLTVL.

The V gene is TRBV5-1, the J gene TRBJ2-7, with D possibly being TRBD2 (6 bases). The V and J ends lost 2 bases and 6 bases respectively, with 15 bases between them. This CDR3 has 14 amino acids. CDR1 is SGHRS, CDR2 YFSETQ, per germline. DNA for the CDR3: TGCGCCAGCAGCTTCGACAGCCGGGAGTTCGAGCAGTACTTC. Protein sequence: CASSFDSREFEQYF. Drawing the rest from reference TRBV5-1 and TRBJ2-7, the complete variable domain is KAGVTQTPRYLIKTRGQQVTLSCSPISGHRSVSWYQQTPGQGLQFLFEYFSETQRNKGNFPGRFSGRQFSNSRSEMNVSTLELGDSALYLCASSFDSREFEQYFGPGTRLTVT.

This clone was observed a few times. The chain's CDR3 is CASRTGGAGYEQYF. In DNA, the CDR3 is TGTGCCAGCAGGACAGGGGGCGCAGGGTACGAGCAGTACTTC. This chain uses TRBV28 with TRBJ2-7, with 10 bases aligning to TRBD1. V lost 6 bases, J lost 4 bases, and 6 bases stayed unmatched. CDR1 is MDHEN and CDR2 is SYDVKM in the germline V gene. This CDR3 has 14 residues.

The chain carries TRBV20-1 and TRBJ2-1, with D unclear. This CDR3 has 11 amino acids. V lost 4 bases and J 4 bases, leaving 5 bases between the germline ends. Germline values: CDR1 DFQATT, CDR2 SNEGSKA (reference sequence). The CDR3 region has the DNA TGCAGTGCTAACAGTTACAATGAGCAGTTCTTC. This gives the protein CSANSYNEQFF.

The rearrangement uses TRBV19 and TRBJ2-7; D not certain. V shed 0 bases and J shed 0 bases, with 3 bases lying between them. Per germline, CDR1 LNHDA and CDR2 SQIVND (reference sequence). This CDR3 has 13 residues. CDR3 coding DNA: TGTGCCAGTAGTATAGAGGTCTCCTACGAGCAGTACTTC. This encodes CASSIEVSYEQYF.

This chain joins TRBV6-1 and TRBJ2-7; the D is unclear. Germline CDR1 reads MNHNS; CDR2 reads SASEGT. The V end lost 4 bases, the J end lost 0 bases, and 10 bases lay between the germline ends. CDR3 length: 14 amino acids. CDR3 sequence: CASSALMPSYEQYF. In nucleotides, the CDR3 is TGTGCCAGCAGTGCCCTCATGCCCTCCTACGAGCAGTACTTC.

This clone turned up a few times. The rearrangement uses TRBV11-1 and TRBJ2-7, with no clear D. Germline V gene lookup returns CDR1 SGHAT and CDR2 FQDESV (reference sequence). V was cut by 3 bases and J by 2 bases, with 5 bases left in between. The CDR3 is 12 amino acids. CDR3 loop: CASSFLAYEQYF. The CDR3 DNA reads as TGTGCCAGCAGCTTTCTCGCCTACGAGCAGTACTTC.

The V call is TRBV29-1, the J call TRBJ1-2; no definite D call. The CDR3 runs to 12 residues. Trimming shortened V by 4 bases and J by 0 bases, and 6 bases separated the two germline ends. CDR1 and CDR2 from the germline V gene are SQVTM and ANQGSEA. CDR3 nucleotide sequence: TGCAGCGTTGGAACGGCTAACTATGGCTACACCTTC. Protein product: CSVGTANYGYTF.

The chain couples TRBV19 to TRBJ2-3; 8 bases are a match to TRBD1. There are 12 residues in the CDR3. Germline values: CDR1 LNHDA, CDR2 SQIVND (reference sequence). V dropped 10 bases and J dropped 5; count of bases not matched to a gene: 5. CDR3 region: CAIGQGEDTQYF. CDR3 nucleotide sequence: TGTGCCATCGGACAGGGCGAAGATACGCAGTATTTT.

This chain links TRBV28 with TRBJ1-3; D is unclear. The CDR3 covers 14 residues. V shed 3 bases and J shed 3 bases, with 9 bases lying between them. Germline CDR1 reads MDHEN; CDR2 reads SYDVKM. CDR3 in amino acids: CASSFPTDGNTIYF. CDR3 coding DNA: TGTGCCAGCAGTTTCCCGACGGATGGAAACACCATATATTTT.

The chain recombines TRBV10-3 with TRBJ2-1, with TRBD2 matching over 7 bases. Germline values: CDR1 ENHRY, CDR2 SYGVKD. Trimming took 11 bases from V and 0 from J; bases not matched to a gene: 13. The CDR3 spans 16 residues. CDR3 in amino acids: CAPRDGRRSSYNEQFF. The CDR3 DNA reads as TGTGCCCCAAGGGACGGGAGGAGGAGCTCCTACAATGAGCAGTTCTTC.

This rearrangement joins TRBV27 to TRBJ1-2, with a tentative D call TRBD1 (5 bases). Trimming took off 7 bases at V and 2 bases at J, with 17 bases between the two ends. The CDR3 covers 15 residues. CDR1 MNHEY and CDR2 SMNVEV come from the germline V gene (reference sequence). In DNA form, the CDR3 reads TGTGCCAGCACGGGGTTGGCAGGGAACAACTATGGCTACACCTTC. It specifies CASTGLAGNNYGYTF.

CDR3 loop: CASSLLGNYNEQFF. CDR3 nucleotide sequence: TGTGCCAGCAGCTTATTGGGGAATTACAATGAGCAGTTCTTC. The chain joins TRBV5-6 to TRBJ2-1; no firm D call. V shed 2 bases and J shed 4 bases, with 10 bases lying between them. Germline V lookup: CDR1 SGHDT, CDR2 YYEEEE. The CDR3 spans 14 residues.

This rearrangement joins TRBV6-1 to TRBJ2-3, with D possibly TRBD1 on 5 matching bases. Germline lookup yields CDR1 MNHNS and CDR2 SASEGT. V lost 3 bases and J 2 bases, leaving 15 bases between the germline ends. CDR3 length: 16 amino acids. The CDR3 DNA sequence: TGTGCCAGCAGTGATCGGACAAGGCGTTACACAGATACGCAGTATTTT. This encodes CASSDRTRRYTDTQYF.

This sequence joins TRBV7-2 and TRBJ2-1; D remains unclear. This CDR3 comprises 14 residues. CDR1 SGHTA and CDR2 FQGNSA come from the germline V gene. V was trimmed by 5 bases and J by 0 bases, leaving 8 bases between them. The CDR3 sequence is CASSRVSSYNEQFF. The CDR3 DNA is TGTGCCAGCAGCCGGGTCAGCTCCTACAATGAGCAGTTCTTC.

The chain carries TRBV7-3 and TRBJ2-7, with 8 bases that match TRBD2. Germline V gene data show CDR1 as SGHTA and CDR2 as FQGTGA. V shed 3 bases, J shed 2 bases, and the junction held 6 bases outside the gene matches. This CDR3 has 15 amino acids. The DNA of the CDR3 is TGTGCCAGCAGCTTTTTAGCGGGACTACCCTACGAGCAGTACTTC. Its translation: CASSFLAGLPYEQYF.

In DNA, the CDR3 is TGTGCCAGTAGTCCGAGGCTAGCGGGAGACACCGGGGAGCTGTTTTTT. It is translated as CASSPRLAGDTGELFF. The V call is TRBV19, the J call TRBJ2-2; TRBD2 agrees at 10 bases. The germline CDR1 and CDR2 sequences are LNHDA and SQIVND (reference sequence). Trimming took 5 bases from V and 3 from J; bases not matched to a gene: 6. CDR3 size: 16 residues.

The chain employs TRBV11-2 and TRBJ1-4, with D perhaps matching TRBD1 (6 bases). Germline CDR1 is SGHAT and CDR2 is FQNNGV. The CDR3 is 15 amino acids. V was pared by 5 bases and J by 0 bases, with 10 bases between. The CDR3 reads CASSPDRTTNEKLFF. CDR3 DNA: TGTGCCAGCAGCCCGGACAGAACAACTAATGAAAAACTGTTTTTT.

V is TRBV27 and J is TRBJ2-3; unclear D gene. The CDR3 has 15 amino acids. From germline, CDR1 is MNHEY and CDR2 SMNVEV (reference sequence). The V end lost 6 bases, the J end lost 2 bases, and 15 bases lay between the germline ends. The CDR3 region is CASSLQPLPTDTQYF. The CDR3 DNA follows: TGTGCCAGCAGCCTCCAACCACTTCCCACAGATACGCAGTATTTT.

The chain uses TRBV19 and TRBJ2-1, with D tentatively TRBD2 (6 bases). The CDR3 is 12 residues long. V lost 6 bases and J 4 bases, leaving 7 bases between the germline ends. Per the germline V gene, CDR1 is LNHDA and CDR2 is SQIVND (reference sequence). CDR3 residues: CASRRDYNEQFF. CDR3 DNA: TGTGCCAGTAGGCGGGATTACAATGAGCAGTTCTTC.

This chain uses TRBV5-1 with TRBJ1-4; no clear D. Trimming stripped 4 bases from V and 6 bases from J, with 16 bases between. This CDR3 contains 15 residues. Germline V CDR1 and CDR2: SGHRS, YFSETQ. CDR3 in DNA: TGCGCCAGCAGCCTACGACCCAGTCGGGATGAAAAACTGTTTTTT. This translates into CASSLRPSRDEKLFF.

This clone was observed a handful of times. V gene TRBV27 combines with J gene TRBJ2-3, with a possible D match to TRBD2 (5 bases). The length of the CDR3 is 14 residues. V was pared by 2 bases and J by 5 bases, with 11 bases between. Germline V gives CDR1 MNHEY, CDR2 SMNVEV (reference sequence). The CDR3: CASSLTAVQDTQYF. DNA of the CDR3: TGTGCCAGCAGTTTAACAGCGGTCCAAGATACGCAGTATTTT.

The chain couples TRBV19 to TRBJ2-5; 9 bases are shared with TRBD2. Gene TRBJ2-7 matches the end of the DNA better, so the J call may be wrong. This CDR3 is built from 13 residues. Looked up from germline, CDR1 is LNHDA and CDR2 is SQIVND (reference sequence). The DNA of the CDR3 is TGTGCCAGTACGGCGGGAGGGCCCAACGAGCAGTACTTC. Translated: CASTAGGPNEQYF.

The table lists this clone with a few counts. V usage is TRBV6-1 and J usage is TRBJ2-7; D is uncertain. Trimming shortened V by 7 bases and J by 2 bases, and 12 bases separated the two germline ends. This CDR3 comprises 13 residues. Germline V lookup: CDR1 MNHNS, CDR2 SASEGT. Written as DNA, the CDR3 is TGTGCCAGCACCTACACCTTAGCCTACGAGCAGTACTTC. It translates to CASTYTLAYEQYF.